These 15 T cell receptor beta chains were all obtained from the same sample, sequenced in a study of cytomegalovirus exposure and HLA in healthy donors. TCRdb's copy holds only in-frame clones and misses some; the assay was immunoSEQ multiplex PCR. The table records around 140,000 clones, about 91% of them present only once. The sequencing sample was made of PBMCs. The receptors originated from a man aged 18 to 29 in good health and CMV-seropositive.

V is TRBV28 and J is TRBJ1-1; 8 bases fit TRBD1. Germline assignment: CDR1 MDHEN and CDR2 SYDVKM. CDR3 length equals 14 residues. The V and J ends lost 5 bases and 4 bases, in that order; junction bases with no gene match: 6. For the CDR3, the DNA is TGTGCCAGCAGTCTCCGACAGGGGAGCACTGAAGCTTTCTTT. This encodes CASSLRQGSTEAFF.

The chain joins TRBV28 to TRBJ1-1; 9 bases match TRBD1. J was trimmed by 9 bases and V by 4 bases; bases with no gene match: 6. The germline CDR1 and CDR2 sequences are MDHEN and SYDVKM. CDR3 length: 13 residues. This CDR3 is CASSSGTGTKAFF. CDR3 bases: TGTGCCAGCAGTTCCGGGACAGGGACTAAAGCTTTCTTT.

V is TRBV7-6 and J is TRBJ1-1; TRBD1 agrees at 9 bases. Germline CDR1 is SGHVS and CDR2 is FNYEAQ. V lost 4 bases and J lost 8; bases outside the gene matches: 8. This CDR3 has 14 residues. The CDR3 region is CASSSQRTGVEAFF. CDR3 nucleotide sequence: TGTGCCAGCAGCTCCCAAAGGACAGGGGTGGAAGCTTTCTTT.

The V and J genes are TRBV7-3 and TRBJ1-5; D is unclear. The CDR3 runs 14 residues. Germline values: CDR1 SGHTA, CDR2 FQGTGA. V dropped 2 bases and J dropped 6 bases, with 11 bases sitting between them. The CDR3 region has the DNA TGTGCCAGCAGCTTAGACCCGGGGAGTCAGCCCCAGCATTTT. Protein sequence: CASSLDPGSQPQHF.

The chain is built from TRBV27 and TRBJ2-7, with 10 bases lining up with TRBD1. The CDR3 is 13 residues long. Germline CDR1 is MNHEY and CDR2 is SMNVEV (reference sequence). Trimming at V came to 1 base and at J to 6 bases, leaving 0 bases not matched to a gene. The CDR3: CASSLWDRGEQYF. As DNA, the CDR3 is TGTGCCAGCAGTTTATGGGACAGGGGCGAGCAGTACTTC.

The chain recombines TRBV5-1 with TRBJ2-2, with no clear D. Germline-derived CDR1 and CDR2 are SGHRS and YFSETQ. CDR3 length: 16 residues. The V end was cut by 0 bases, the J end by 0 bases, with 9 bases between. In nucleotides, the CDR3 is TGCGCCAGCAGCTTGGCTTCCCTAACGAACACCGGGGAGCTGTTTTTT. It codes for CASSLASLTNTGELFF.

This rearrangement joins TRBV13 to TRBJ1-1; D gene ambiguous. The CDR3 sequence is 13 residues long. V was shortened by 11 bases and J by 6 bases, with 19 bases between the two germline ends. The germline V gene encodes CDR1 PRHDT and CDR2 FYEKMQ (reference sequence). CDR3: CASVSGSDPEAFF. CDR3 in DNA: TGTGCCTCCGTATCAGGCTCTGACCCTGAAGCTTTCTTT.

The J gene is TRBJ2-7, the V gene TRBV7-8, with D possibly TRBD1 on 5 matching bases. The V gene's germline CDR1 is SGHVS and CDR2 FQNEAQ. This CDR3 is 12 amino acids long. Trimming took off 3 bases at V and 5 bases at J, with 8 bases between the two ends. The CDR3 reads CASSFQGHEQYF. In DNA, the CDR3 is TGTGCCAGCAGCTTTCAGGGCCACGAGCAGTACTTC.

The rearrangement joins TRBV7-9 to TRBJ1-3; D is ambiguous. V was shortened by 3 bases and J by 4 bases, with 4 bases between the two germline ends. There are 12 residues in the CDR3. Germline V gives CDR1 SEHNR, CDR2 FQNEAQ (reference sequence). DNA for the CDR3: TGTGCCAGCAGCTTCACAGGAAACACCATATATTTT. It is translated as CASSFTGNTIYF.

The V gene is TRBV6-6, the J gene TRBJ1-4; D is unresolved. Germline CDR1 and CDR2: MNHNY and SVGAGI (reference sequence). This CDR3 is built from 13 residues. The V end was cut by 5 bases, the J end by 4 bases, with 8 bases between. The chain's CDR3 is CASSRLINEKLFF. The DNA of the CDR3 is TGTGCCAGCAGTAGACTGATTAATGAAAAACTGTTTTTT.

CDR3 region: CASSAGGTGGLSLYGYTF. The CDR3 DNA reads as TGTGCCAGCAGCGCAGGGGGGACAGGGGGACTTTCTCTCTATGGCTACACCTTC. V is TRBV9 and J is TRBJ1-2; 11 nucleotides match TRBD1. The CDR3 extends over 18 amino acids. The ends lost 3 bases at V and 4 bases at J; junction bases unmatched: 14. Germline V gene data show CDR1 as SGDLS and CDR2 as YYNGEE.

The chain recombines TRBV6-1 with TRBJ1-1; possible D gene TRBD1, 5 bases. In germline, CDR1 is MNHNS, CDR2 SASEGT. This CDR3 comprises 15 residues. V shed 7 bases and J shed 0 bases, with 15 bases lying between them. In nucleotides, the CDR3 is TGTGCCAGCAAGGCCCAGGGCTACATGAACACTGAAGCTTTCTTT. Its protein is CASKAQGYMNTEAFF.

The gene calls are TRBV28 and TRBJ1-2, with 8 nucleotides matching TRBD1. Per germline, CDR1 MDHEN and CDR2 SYDVKM. Losses at the gene ends were 6 bases for V and 6 bases for J; bases not matched to a gene: 6. The CDR3 totals 13 residues. The DNA of the CDR3 is TGTGCCAGCAGCACCCCAGGGGGCGATGGCTACACCTTC. This translates into CASSTPGGDGYTF.

The V call is TRBV7-9, the J call TRBJ2-3; tentatively, D is TRBD2 (7 bases). The CDR3 has 17 amino acids. With 5 bases removed from V and 1 base from J, the gap between germline ends came to 19 bases. From germline, CDR1 is SEHNR and CDR2 FQNEAQ (reference sequence). DNA for the CDR3: TGTGCCAGCAGCCTAAGGGGGGGGTATGCTGGCACAGATACGCAGTATTTT. It codes for CASSLRGGYAGTDTQYF.

The chain uses TRBV5-4 and TRBJ2-2, with TRBD1 matching 7 bases. The CDR3 spans 13 residues. Looked up from germline, CDR1 is SGHNT and CDR2 is YYREEE (reference sequence). Unmatched junction bases numbered 4, after V lost 1 base and J lost 10 bases. The CDR3 sequence is CASSLRGGLELFF. In DNA form, the CDR3 reads TGTGCCAGCAGCTTGAGAGGGGGCTTGGAGCTGTTTTTT.